A selection of T cell receptor beta chains follows, all from one sample in a study of blood T cell repertoires in COVID-19. Profiled with immunoSEQ multiplex PCR; TCRdb holds only in-frame clones, not every one. The sample lists 130,000 to 150,000 clones; around 78% were seen once. Sequencing was performed on peripheral blood. The origin of the receptors is an older woman with acute or convalescent COVID-19. The CDR3 runs from the conserved cysteine through the conserved F or W. D genes are given only for firm matches. Size values are once, few and many counts, or a class for expanded clones, and some rows have none.

V gene	D gene	J gene	clone size	CDR3 protein	CDR3 DNA
TRBV29-1	TRBD1	TRBJ1-2	-	CSATRQGDYGYTF	TGCAGCGCCACGAGGCAGGGGGACTATGGCTACACCTTC
TRBV27	-	TRBJ2-1	-	CASSLYGTGQFF	TGTGCCAGCAGTTTATACGGTACAGGGCAGTTCTTC
TRBV6-1	-	TRBJ2-2	-	CASSELARTGELFF	TGTGCCAGCAGTGAACTAGCCCGCACCGGGGAGCTGTTTTTT
TRBV7-8	-	TRBJ2-7	many	CASSLAVLYEQYF	TGTGCCAGCAGCTTAGCCGTACTCTACGAGCAGTACTTC
TRBV14	TRBD1	TRBJ1-1	-	CASSRTGNTEAFF	TGTGCCAGCAGCCGGACAGGGAACACTGAAGCTTTCTTT
TRBV7-9	-	TRBJ2-7	-	CASSLGTGYEQYF	TGTGCCAGCAGCTTGGGTACGGGCTACGAGCAGTACTTC
TRBV12-3/TRBV12-4	-	TRBJ1-2	-	CASSLTGSGYTF	TGTGCCAGCAGTTTAACGGGGAGTGGCTACACCTTC
TRBV4-1	-	TRBJ1-4	-	CASSPYYATNEKLFF	TGCGCCAGCAGCCCATACTATGCAACTAATGAAAAACTGTTTTTT
TRBV20-1	-	TRBJ1-3	-	CSASVMGGNTIYF	TGCAGTGCTAGTGTAATGGGAGGGAACACCATATATTTT
TRBV5-1	TRBD2	TRBJ2-5	few	CASSLLASGRETQYF	TGCGCCAGCAGCTTGTTGGCTAGCGGGAGGGAGACCCAGTACTTC
TRBV5-1	-	TRBJ2-2	-	CASSSRDTGELFF	TGCGCCAGCAGCTCGAGGGACACCGGGGAGCTGTTTTTT
TRBV27	TRBD1	TRBJ1-1	once	CASSPRQGWDTEAFF	TGTGCCAGCAGTCCTCGACAGGGATGGGACACTGAAGCTTTCTTT
TRBV2	TRBD1	TRBJ2-5	-	CASSGPGQQTQYF	TGTGCCAGCAGTGGACCGGGACAGCAGACCCAGTACTTC
TRBV7-9	TRBD2	TRBJ2-5	-	CASSPTVLTGGTQYF	TGTGCCAGCAGCCCGACCGTGTTAACGGGAGGGACCCAGTACTTC
TRBV30	-	TRBJ2-3	few	CAWSPLGRVGTDTQYF	TGTGCCTGGAGTCCTCTGGGTCGGGTAGGCACAGATACGCAGTATTTT
TRBV11-2	TRBD1	TRBJ1-4	-	CASTMTGRGKLFF	TGTGCCAGCACCATGACAGGGCGCGGGAAACTGTTTTTT
TRBV6-5	TRBD1	TRBJ2-1	-	CASRGPGQGVNEQFF	TGTGCCAGCAGGGGTCCGGGACAGGGGGTCAATGAGCAGTTCTTC
TRBV2	-	TRBJ2-1	-	CASTPGLTNEQFF	TGTGCCAGCACTCCGGGACTCACCAATGAGCAGTTCTTC
TRBV6-5	-	TRBJ1-6	-	CASSYSGSDNSPLHF	TGTGCCAGCAGTTACTCTGGCAGCGATAATTCACCCCTCCACTTT
TRBV5-1	TRBD1	TRBJ1-1	-	CASRARGQVVNTEAFF	TGCGCCAGCAGGGCCAGGGGGCAAGTGGTGAACACTGAAGCTTTCTTT
TRBV11-2	TRBD2	TRBJ2-1	-	CASRPKGTSVYNEQFF	TGTGCCAGCAGACCCAAAGGGACTAGCGTCTACAATGAGCAGTTCTTC
TRBV5-1	TRBD1	TRBJ1-6	-	CASSLRDRNSPLHF	TGCGCCAGCAGCTTGAGGGACAGAAATTCACCCCTCCACTTT
TRBV4-1	TRBD1	TRBJ2-7	-	CASPTGAVMIYEQYF	TGCGCCAGCCCCACAGGGGCCGTCATGATCTACGAGCAGTACTTC
TRBV2	TRBD2	TRBJ2-3	-	CASISSGRVGTQYF	TGTGCCAGCATAAGTAGCGGGAGGGTTGGTACGCAGTATTTT
TRBV11-2	TRBD2	TRBJ2-1	-	CASSPPGLAGEQFF	TGTGCCAGCAGCCCGCCCGGACTAGCGGGAGAGCAGTTCTTC
TRBV19	TRBD2	TRBJ2-1	-	CASKGGTSGLSSYNEQFF	TGTGCCAGCAAAGGGGGGACTAGCGGGTTGAGCTCCTACAATGAGCAGTTCTTC
TRBV25-1	TRBD1	TRBJ2-1	-	CASSEEPGQGTNEQFF	TGTGCCAGCAGTGAAGAGCCGGGACAGGGGACCAATGAGCAGTTCTTC
TRBV18	TRBD1	TRBJ1-2	-	CASSPYQDRIYGYTF	TGTGCCAGCTCACCGTATCAGGACAGGATATATGGCTACACCTTC
TRBV5-1	-	TRBJ2-2	-	CASSLGPGQNTGELFF	TGCGCCAGCAGCTTGGGTCCGGGACAGAACACCGGGGAGCTGTTTTTT
TRBV5-1	-	TRBJ2-3	-	CASSLGQGVDTQYF	TGCGCCAGCAGCTTGGGGCAGGGCGTAGATACGCAGTATTTT
TRBV7-8	TRBD1	TRBJ1-5	-	CASSLTGDQPQHF	TGTGCCAGCAGCTTAACAGGGGATCAGCCCCAGCATTTT
TRBV10-1	-	TRBJ2-3	-	CASSDRTVSSTDTQYF	TGCGCCAGCAGTGACCGGACAGTATCTAGCACAGATACGCAGTATTTT
TRBV10-1	-	TRBJ2-1	-	CASSESAGTARNEQFF	TGCGCCAGCAGTGAGTCGGCGGGGACAGCACGTAATGAGCAGTTCTTC
TRBV7-9	-	TRBJ2-7	-	CASSLVGRGNPHEQYF	TGTGCCAGCAGCTTAGTAGGGCGGGGAAACCCCCACGAGCAGTACTTC
TRBV7-8	TRBD1	TRBJ2-7	-	CASGRTGGVEQYF	TGTGCCAGCGGTCGGACAGGGGGCGTCGAGCAGTACTTC
TRBV11-2	-	TRBJ1-6	many	CASSPDSSYNSPLHF	TGTGCCAGCAGCCCAGACAGCTCCTATAATTCACCCCTCCACTTT
TRBV6-5	-	TRBJ1-1	-	CASSQPSGVSTEAFF	TGTGCCAGCAGCCAACCCTCGGGGGTGAGCACTGAAGCTTTCTTT
TRBV19	TRBD2	TRBJ2-1	once	CASSNPIAGSAYNEQFF	TGTGCCAGTAGCAATCCTATAGCGGGATCGGCCTACAATGAGCAGTTCTTC
TRBV10-3	-	TRBJ1-1	-	CATFGGGAEAFF	TGTGCCACCTTCGGGGGTGGGGCTGAAGCTTTCTTT